These 22 T cell receptor beta chains were sequenced from one sample in a study of human T cells and chemical hapten exposure. MiXCR was run by TCRdb on the RACE reads, yielding one entry per CDR3 protein. The sample includes roughly 100,000 distinct CDR3 sequences, more than 10% of them seen just once. Time point noted: pre-sensitization, week 0. Treatment reported: therapeutic diphenylcyclopropenone sensitization with weekly scalp DPC. Specimen: whole blood, collected in connection with sensitization to the hapten diphenylcyclopropenone (DPC). These receptors came from a woman aged 55 to 70 with alopecia areata. Some clones in this sample may be carry-over from other donors' samples.

In its sample, this clonotype was seen many times. The chain couples TRBV2 to TRBJ1-6, with TRBD1 matching over 7 bases. The trim removed 3 bases at V and 7 bases at J, leaving 3 bases unmatched. Germline values: CDR1 SNHLY, CDR2 FYNNEI. The CDR3 runs to 14 residues. The CDR3 sequence: CASSEGQSNSPLHF. In DNA, the CDR3 is TGTGCCAGCAGTGAGGGACAGTCAAATTCACCCCTCCACTTT.

Ten or more counts support this clonotype. The chain recombines TRBV7-3 with TRBJ2-1; no clear D gene. This CDR3 comprises 15 residues. Germline V lookup: CDR1 SGHTA, CDR2 FQGTGA. The germline V and J ends were trimmed by 5 bases and 0 bases, with 11 bases remaining between them. CDR3 sequence reads: CASSRSPDSYNEQFF. The CDR3 bases are TGTGCCAGCAGCCGTTCCCCTGACTCCTACAATGAGCAGTTCTTC.

The rearrangement joins TRBV20-1 to TRBJ2-3; TRBD2 is a possible D gene (5 bases). The germline V and J ends were trimmed by 6 bases and 1 base, with 11 bases remaining between them. The CDR3 runs 13 residues. Per germline, CDR1 DFQATT and CDR2 SNEGSKA (reference sequence). As DNA, the CDR3 is TGCAGTGCGGGCCCCGGGGGCACAGATACGCAGTATTTT. It codes for CSAGPGGTDTQYF.

This clonotype was recorded at least ten times. V is TRBV12-3 or TRBV12-4 and J is TRBJ2-5; D remains ambiguous. The CDR3 sequence is 13 residues long. V lost 10 bases and J lost 3, with 15 bases in between. The chain's CDR3 is CATSTGIKETQYF. The CDR3 DNA sequence: TGTGCCACCTCGACCGGAATAAAAGAGACCCAGTACTTC.

This clonotype was recorded many times. The V gene is TRBV12-3 or TRBV12-4, the J gene TRBJ2-5; D not certain. Trimming removed 2 bases at V and 5 bases at J, with 6 bases between. The CDR3 has 12 amino acids. CDR3 in amino acids: CASSLQTETQYF. CDR3 DNA: TGTGCCAGCAGTTTACAGACGGAGACCCAGTACTTC.

This clonotype was seen many times. The chain combines TRBV7-8 with TRBJ1-3; 10 bases fit TRBD1. J was trimmed by 2 bases and V by 5 bases; bases with no gene match: 6. The germline V gene has CDR1 SGHVS and CDR2 FQNEAQ. There are 16 residues in the CDR3. DNA of the CDR3: TGTGCCAGCAGCCACCGGGACAGGGGAGCTGGAAACACCATATATTTT. It is translated as CASSHRDRGAGNTIYF.

The J gene is TRBJ1-2, the V gene TRBV7-3; D is perhaps TRBD1 (5 bases). V was cut by 5 bases and J by 8 bases, with 18 bases left in between. The CDR3 has 14 amino acids. Germline V gene lookup returns CDR1 SGHTA and CDR2 FQGTGA. CDR3 nucleotide sequence: TGTGCCAGCAGCCCCGATGCAGGGCGGCGGGGCTACACCTTC. Translated, it gives CASSPDAGRRGYTF.

This clonotype was seen repeatedly, ten times or more. V and J are TRBV9 and TRBJ1-6; D is possibly TRBD1 (5 bases). CDR1 SGDLS and CDR2 YYNGEE come from the germline V gene. V lost 1 base and J 7 bases, leaving 12 bases between the germline ends. CDR3 length: 15 residues. DNA for the CDR3: TGTGCCAGCAGCGTATCCGGGGGTCACAATTCACCCCTCCACTTT. Its protein is CASSVSGGHNSPLHF.

This clonotype was detected only a few times. V gene TRBV5-1 combines with J gene TRBJ2-1; D may correspond to TRBD1 or TRBD2 (5 bases each). Trimming cost V 4 bases and J 2 bases, with 13 bases left between them. This CDR3 contains 15 residues. Germline V gives CDR1 SGHRS, CDR2 YFSETQ. CDR3 in DNA: TGCGCCAGCAGCCCTGCCGAGGGGACCTACAATGAGCAGTTCTTC. Protein sequence: CASSPAEGTYNEQFF.

Ten or more counts support this clonotype. This chain joins TRBV5-1 and TRBJ2-1, with 8 bases lining up with TRBD2. The germline gives CDR1 SGHRS, CDR2 YFSETQ. CDR3 length equals 14 residues. V shed 7 bases, J shed 5 bases, and the junction held 8 bases outside the gene matches. For the CDR3, the DNA is TGCGCCAGCTCCCCGCGGGGGGCCAACAATGAGCAGTTCTTC. Its translation: CASSPRGANNEQFF.

The chain couples TRBV27 to TRBJ2-5; D is perhaps TRBD2 (7 bases). Germline-derived CDR1 and CDR2 are MNHEY and SMNVEV (reference sequence). The V end was cut by 8 bases, the J end by 4 bases, with 23 bases between. The CDR3 spans 16 residues. CDR3 protein: CASGEGRSRGPETQYF. The CDR3 nucleotides read TGTGCCAGCGGGGAGGGGAGGAGCAGGGGACCAGAGACCCAGTACTTC.

This clonotype was seen just once. This may be a read error, as it is one base from a much larger clone. This chain links TRBV2 with TRBJ2-5; 9 bases align to TRBD2. With 4 bases clipped from V and 0 bases from J, the junction kept 9 bases outside the gene matches. CDR1 and CDR2 (germline): SNHLY, FYNNEI. The CDR3 runs 17 residues. CDR3 region: CASSVLAGLQYQETQYF. The CDR3 bases are TGTGCCAGCAGTGTGCTAGCGGGGTTACAGTACCAAGAGACCCAGTACTTC.

This clonotype was observed many times. This chain connects TRBV20-1 to TRBJ1-5; D unclear. This CDR3 is 13 amino acids long. Germline V CDR1 and CDR2: DFQATT, SNEGSKA (reference sequence). The germline V and J ends were trimmed by 4 bases and 5 bases, with 12 bases remaining between them. CDR3: CSAIGFIDQPQHF. Written as DNA, the CDR3 is TGCAGTGCTATCGGGTTCATAGATCAGCCCCAGCATTTT.

In its sample, this clonotype was seen many times. This chain joins TRBV9 and TRBJ2-7; tentatively, D is TRBD1 (5 bases). The CDR3 extends over 14 amino acids. The V gene's germline CDR1 is SGDLS and CDR2 YYNGEE. V was trimmed by 0 bases and J by 0 bases, leaving 7 bases between them. The CDR3 region has the DNA TGTGCCAGCAGCGTAGGACAGAGCTCCTACGAGCAGTACTTC. Its protein product is CASSVGQSSYEQYF.

This clonotype was counted many times. The V and J genes are TRBV11-2 and TRBJ2-5, with 9 bases matching TRBD1. There are 15 residues in the CDR3. The trim removed 5 bases at V and 1 base at J, leaving 5 bases unmatched. CDR1 is SGHAT and CDR2 is FQNNGV in the germline V gene. DNA for the CDR3: TGTGCCAGCAGCGAACAGACAGGGGGCCAAGAGACCCAGTACTTC. It codes for CASSEQTGGQETQYF.

J is TRBJ1-1 and V is TRBV7-6; TRBD1 aligns across 8 bases. Trimming took 5 bases from V and 1 from J; bases not matched to a gene: 6. The CDR3 spans 15 residues. The germline V gene has CDR1 SGHVS and CDR2 FNYEAQ. CDR3 nucleotides: TGTGCCAGCAGCGCACAGGGGGTGGAGAACACTGAAGCTTTCTTT. It is translated as CASSAQGVENTEAFF.

The CDR3 DNA sequence: TGTGCCAGCAGTTATCGAGAAGGGCGGGCGGGGGCTTTCTTT. It specifies CASSYREGRAGAFF. The chain recombines TRBV12-3 or TRBV12-4 with TRBJ1-1; D uncertain. Trimming cost V 4 bases and J 11 bases, with 20 bases left between them. This CDR3 is 14 amino acids long.

The sample holds many counts of this clonotype. Germline and junction disagree at one end, which may indicate a read error. The V and J genes are TRBV18 and TRBJ2-7, with no clear D. CDR1 and CDR2 (germline): KGHSH, LQKENI. The CDR3 has 16 amino acids. The CDR3 region has the DNA TGTGCCAGCTCACCACGGTCAGGAACGAGCTCCTACGAGCAATACTTC. Its protein product is CASSPRSGTSSYEQYF.

The rearrangement joins TRBV3-1 to TRBJ2-2; possible D gene TRBD2, 5 bases. Between the trimmed V and J ends, which lost 5 bases and 4 bases, there was a span of 11 bases. CDR3 length: 14 amino acids. Germline CDR1 reads LGHDT; CDR2 reads YNNKEL (reference sequence). The CDR3 DNA reads as TGTGCCAGCAGCAAGACCGAGGGCACCGGGGAGCTGTTTTTT. It translates to CASSKTEGTGELFF.

Concerning this clonotype: A much more abundant neighbour one base away suggests this may be a read error. V and J are TRBV29-1 and TRBJ2-7; maybe TRBD1 (5 bases). Trimming took off 4 bases at V and 5 bases at J, with 15 bases between the two ends. There are 13 residues in the CDR3. Germline V gene sequence: CDR1 SQVTM, CDR2 ANQGSEA. This CDR3 reads CSVAVQGLHEQYF. The CDR3, as DNA: TGCAGCGTTGCCGTTCAGGGTTTGCACGAGCAGTACTTC.

This clonotype showed up just a few times. This rearrangement joins TRBV6-5 to TRBJ1-1; perhaps TRBD1 as D (5 bases). Germline CDR1 and CDR2: MNHEY and SVGAGI. V was clipped by 7 bases and J by 8 bases, with 11 bases between them. This CDR3 has 11 residues. This chain's CDR3 is CASTKGVEAFF. The CDR3 DNA follows: TGTGCCAGCACCAAAGGGGTGGAAGCTTTCTTT.

This clonotype was observed at least ten times. V is TRBV5-1 and J is TRBJ1-2, with a weak D call TRBD1 (6 bases). Germline V lookup: CDR1 SGHRS, CDR2 YFSETQ. V was clipped by 0 bases and J by 0 bases, with 9 bases between them. The CDR3 loop spans 15 amino acids. The DNA for the CDR3 is TGCGCCAGCAGCTTGGCGGCAGGGGCTAACTATGGCTACACCTTC. The encoded protein is CASSLAAGANYGYTF. The full variable domain, in which reference TRBV5-1 and TRBJ1-2 provide the parts outside the CDR3, is KAGVTQTPRYLIKTRGQQVTLSCSPISGHRSVSWYQQTPGQGLQFLFEYFSETQRNKGNFPGRFSGRQFSNSRSEMNVSTLELGDSALYLCASSLAAGANYGYTFGSGTRLTVV.